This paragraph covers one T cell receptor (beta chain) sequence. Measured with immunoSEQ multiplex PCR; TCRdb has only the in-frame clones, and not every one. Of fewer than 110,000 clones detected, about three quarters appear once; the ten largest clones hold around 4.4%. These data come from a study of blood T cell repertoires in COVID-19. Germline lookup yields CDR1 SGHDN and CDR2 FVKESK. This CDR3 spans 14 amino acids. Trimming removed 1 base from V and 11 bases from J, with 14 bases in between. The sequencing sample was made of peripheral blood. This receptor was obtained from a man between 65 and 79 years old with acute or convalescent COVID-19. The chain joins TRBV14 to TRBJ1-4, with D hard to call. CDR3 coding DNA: TGTGCCAGCAGCCAAGGAGCGCCCGCTGGGAAACTGTTTTTT. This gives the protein CASSQGAPAGKLFF.